The 15 T cell receptor beta chains listed next were all sequenced from one sample in a study of blood T cells in healthy people across ages. Primers used in a second PCR of about 6 to 11 cycles were a sample-barcoded 5' primer and a J-beta primer mix. TCRdb processed the 5' RACE reads anew with MiXCR; each CDR3 protein has one entry. The table records around 320,000 distinct CDR3 sequences, about 25% of them present only once. Sequenced sample: blood. The receptor set was obtained from a woman in her 70s in good health.

V and J are TRBV11-2 and TRBJ2-7; D not certain. V was shortened by 5 bases and J by 5 bases, with 4 bases between the two germline ends. Per germline, CDR1 SGHAT and CDR2 FQNNGV. This CDR3 has 10 amino acids. This chain's CDR3 is CASSLHEQYF. The CDR3 bases are TGTGCCAGCAGCCTACACGAGCAGTACTTC.

The chain joins TRBV3-1 to TRBJ2-2; 10 nucleotides line up with TRBD2. The trim removed 1 base at V and 4 bases at J, leaving 12 bases unmatched. Per the germline V gene, CDR1 is LGHDT and CDR2 is YNNKEL (reference sequence). This CDR3 comprises 19 residues. The CDR3 sequence is CASSQGFVLAGPSTGELFF. For the CDR3, the DNA is TGTGCCAGCAGCCAAGGTTTCGTACTAGCGGGACCCAGCACCGGGGAGCTGTTTTTT.

This clonotype showed up just a few times. The CDR3 reads CASSSTAPYEQYF. The CDR3 coding sequence is TGTGCCAGCAGTTCGACAGCCCCCTACGAGCAGTACTTC. The chain links TRBV28 to TRBJ2-1; tentative D call: TRBD1 (5 bases). The J call is uncertain, as TRBJ2-7 better fits the DNA end. The CDR3 is 13 amino acids. Germline CDR1 is MDHEN and CDR2 is SYDVKM.

This clonotype was detected a few times. The V call is TRBV6-5, the J call TRBJ2-5, with 8 bases lining up with TRBD2. The J call may not be correct, given that the DNA end is closer to TRBJ2-7. The V gene's germline CDR1 is MNHEY and CDR2 SVGAGI. The CDR3 loop spans 14 amino acids. CDR3: CASSYPGGKHEQYV. For the CDR3, the DNA is TGTGCCAGCAGTTACCCGGGAGGGAAACACGAGCAGTACGTC.

This chain connects TRBV12-3 or TRBV12-4 to TRBJ1-2, with 11 bases matching TRBD1. The CDR3 is 14 residues long. The ends lost 6 bases at V and 9 bases at J; junction bases unmatched: 9. CDR3 in amino acids: CASSQGQGATSYTF. CDR3 DNA sequence: TGTGCCAGCAGCCAAGGACAGGGGGCGACGAGCTACACCTTC.

The sample holds a few counts of this clonotype. The chain employs TRBV7-2 and TRBJ2-2, with TRBD2 identical over 9 bases. The CDR3 extends over 14 amino acids. Germline trimming cut 6 bases from V and 4 bases from J; bases unmatched to any gene: 3. Germline assignment: CDR1 SGHTA and CDR2 FQGNSA. CDR3 protein: CASSRGRVTGELFF. Written as DNA, the CDR3 is TGTGCCAGCAGTCGCGGGAGGGTCACCGGGGAGCTGTTTTTT.

This chain joins TRBV9 and TRBJ1-1, with no clear D. The V and J ends lost 4 bases and 1 base respectively, with 11 bases between them. CDR3 length equals 14 residues. Germline assignment: CDR1 SGDLS and CDR2 YYNGEE. The CDR3 DNA is TGTGCCAGCAGCCAAGGGATCCGGAACACTGAAGCTTTCTTT. Protein product: CASSQGIRNTEAFF.

This clonotype has only a few counts. The rearrangement links TRBV7-2 to TRBJ2-1, with D possibly matching TRBD2 (5 bases). Germline V CDR1 and CDR2: SGHTA, FQGNSA. CDR3 size: 15 residues. V lost 4 bases and J lost 0, with 10 bases in between. CDR3 bases: TGTGCCAGCAGCTCCACGGGGTACTCCTACAATGAGCAGTTCTTC. It is translated as CASSSTGYSYNEQFF.

The rearrangement uses TRBV6-6 and TRBJ2-5, with D perhaps TRBD2 (5 bases). This CDR3 region has 14 residues. Germline V lookup: CDR1 MNHNY, CDR2 SVGAGI (reference sequence). V was clipped by 5 bases and J by 5 bases, with 15 bases between them. The CDR3 spells CASSGWGVQETQYF. Here the CDR3 DNA reads TGTGCCAGCAGTGGATGGGGAGTTCAGGAGACCCAGTACTTC.

The sample holds one count of this clonotype. This chain connects TRBV6-5 to TRBJ1-1, with D perhaps TRBD1 (5 bases). V was clipped by 2 bases and J by 3 bases, with 13 bases between them. Germline V gives CDR1 MNHEY, CDR2 SVGAGI. This CDR3 region has 15 residues. CDR3 sequence (DNA): TGTGCCAGCAGTTACACAGGCTTAATGTACACTGAAGCTTTCTTT. Amino acid sequence: CASSYTGLMYTEAFF.

This clonotype has more than one count but fewer than ten. The rearrangement links TRBV28 to TRBJ1-2, with D unclear. This CDR3 spans 13 amino acids. The germline gives CDR1 MDHEN, CDR2 SYDVKM. V was cut by 2 bases and J by 7 bases, with 11 bases left in between. CDR3 residues: CASSLGRAGGYTF. The DNA for the CDR3 is TGTGCCAGCAGTTTAGGTCGGGCGGGTGGCTACACCTTC.

To note about this clonotype: The CDR3 carries no conserved terminal phenylalanine or tryptophan, so it likely arises from a read error. This sequence joins TRBV28 and TRBJ2-5; 7 bases agree with TRBD1. The J call may be mistaken, given a closer DNA end match to TRBJ2-7. The CDR3 contains 14 residues. Germline lookup yields CDR1 MDHEN and CDR2 SYDVKM. CDR3 sequence: CASREQGISYEQYS. CDR3 bases: TGTGCCAGCAGGGAACAGGGGATCTCCTACGAGCAGTACTCC.

The genes are TRBV6-1 and TRBJ1-5, with TRBD1 identical over 7 bases. The junction had 11 bases not matched to a gene; V was cut back by 6 bases and J by 6 bases. The germline V gene encodes CDR1 MNHNS and CDR2 SASEGT. This CDR3 comprises 15 residues. The CDR3 is CASRTGQGSAQPQHF. In nucleotides, the CDR3 is TGTGCCAGCAGGACAGGGCAGGGGAGTGCTCAGCCCCAGCATTTT.

This chain links TRBV29-1 with TRBJ2-7; TRBD2 is a possible D gene (5 bases). The CDR3 has 13 residues. CDR1 and CDR2 (germline): SQVTM, ANQGSEA. With 6 bases removed from V and 5 bases from J, the gap between germline ends came to 17 bases. CDR3 bases: TGCAGCGTCATCGAGGGTGGACGGAACGAGCAGTACTTC. It yields the protein CSVIEGGRNEQYF.

The chain employs TRBV5-1 and TRBJ2-3, with 12 bases identical to TRBD2. V gave up 0 bases and J gave up 0 bases; unmatched junction bases: 8. CDR1 is SGHRS and CDR2 is YFSETQ in the germline V gene. The CDR3 is made up of 19 amino acids. This chain's CDR3 is CASSLGSGGLAGSTDTQYF. CDR3 DNA sequence: TGCGCCAGCAGCTTGGGTTCTGGTGGACTAGCGGGGAGCACAGATACGCAGTATTTT.